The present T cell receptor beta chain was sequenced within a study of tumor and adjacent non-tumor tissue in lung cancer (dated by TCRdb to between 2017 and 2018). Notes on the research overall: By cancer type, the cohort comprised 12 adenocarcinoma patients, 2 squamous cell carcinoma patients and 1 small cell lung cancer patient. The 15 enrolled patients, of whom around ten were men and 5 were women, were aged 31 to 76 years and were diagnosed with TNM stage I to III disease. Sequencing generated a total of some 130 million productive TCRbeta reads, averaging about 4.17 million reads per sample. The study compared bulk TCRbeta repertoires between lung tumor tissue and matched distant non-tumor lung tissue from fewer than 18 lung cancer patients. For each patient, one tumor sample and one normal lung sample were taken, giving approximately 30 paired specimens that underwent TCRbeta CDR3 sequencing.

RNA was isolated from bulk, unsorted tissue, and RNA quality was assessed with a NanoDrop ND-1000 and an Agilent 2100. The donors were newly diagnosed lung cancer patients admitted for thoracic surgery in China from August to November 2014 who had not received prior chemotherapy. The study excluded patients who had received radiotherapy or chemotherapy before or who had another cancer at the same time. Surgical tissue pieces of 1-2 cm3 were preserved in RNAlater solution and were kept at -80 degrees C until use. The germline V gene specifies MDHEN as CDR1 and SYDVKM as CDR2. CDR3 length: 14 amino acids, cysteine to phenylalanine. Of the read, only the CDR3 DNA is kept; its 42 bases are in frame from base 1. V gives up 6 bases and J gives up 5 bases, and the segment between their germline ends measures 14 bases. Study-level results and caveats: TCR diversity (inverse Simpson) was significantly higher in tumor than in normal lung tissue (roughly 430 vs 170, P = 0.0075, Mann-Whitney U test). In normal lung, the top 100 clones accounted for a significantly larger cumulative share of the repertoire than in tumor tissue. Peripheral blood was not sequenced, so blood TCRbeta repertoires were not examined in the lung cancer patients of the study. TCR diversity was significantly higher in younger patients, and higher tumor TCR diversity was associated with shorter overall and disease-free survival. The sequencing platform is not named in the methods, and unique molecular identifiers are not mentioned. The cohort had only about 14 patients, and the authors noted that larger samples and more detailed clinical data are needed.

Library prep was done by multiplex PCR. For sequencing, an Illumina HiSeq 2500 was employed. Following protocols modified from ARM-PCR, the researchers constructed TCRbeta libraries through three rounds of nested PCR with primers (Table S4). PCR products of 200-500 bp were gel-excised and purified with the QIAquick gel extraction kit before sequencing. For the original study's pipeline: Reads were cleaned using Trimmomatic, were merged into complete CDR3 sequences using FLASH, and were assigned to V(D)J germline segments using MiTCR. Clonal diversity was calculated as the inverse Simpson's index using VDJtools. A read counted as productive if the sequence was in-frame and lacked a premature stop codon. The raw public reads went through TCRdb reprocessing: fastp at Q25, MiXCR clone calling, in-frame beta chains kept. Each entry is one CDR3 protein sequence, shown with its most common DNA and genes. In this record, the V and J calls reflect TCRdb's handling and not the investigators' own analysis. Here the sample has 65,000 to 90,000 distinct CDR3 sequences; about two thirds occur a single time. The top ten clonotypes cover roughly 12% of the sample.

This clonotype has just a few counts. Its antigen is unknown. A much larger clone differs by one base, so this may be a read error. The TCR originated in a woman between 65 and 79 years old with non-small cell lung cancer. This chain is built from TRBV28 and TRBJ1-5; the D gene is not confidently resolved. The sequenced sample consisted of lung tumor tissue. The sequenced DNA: TGTGCCAGCAGCGCGGGCAGAACCCATCAGCCCCAGCATTTT. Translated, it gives CASSAGRTHQPQHF. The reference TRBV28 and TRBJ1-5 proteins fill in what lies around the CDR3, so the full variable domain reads DVKVTQSSRYLVKRTGEKVFLECVQDMDHENMFWYRQDPGLGLRLIYFSYDVKMKEKGDIPEGYSVSREKKERFSLILESASTNQTSMYLCASSAGRTHQPQHFGDGTRLSIL.